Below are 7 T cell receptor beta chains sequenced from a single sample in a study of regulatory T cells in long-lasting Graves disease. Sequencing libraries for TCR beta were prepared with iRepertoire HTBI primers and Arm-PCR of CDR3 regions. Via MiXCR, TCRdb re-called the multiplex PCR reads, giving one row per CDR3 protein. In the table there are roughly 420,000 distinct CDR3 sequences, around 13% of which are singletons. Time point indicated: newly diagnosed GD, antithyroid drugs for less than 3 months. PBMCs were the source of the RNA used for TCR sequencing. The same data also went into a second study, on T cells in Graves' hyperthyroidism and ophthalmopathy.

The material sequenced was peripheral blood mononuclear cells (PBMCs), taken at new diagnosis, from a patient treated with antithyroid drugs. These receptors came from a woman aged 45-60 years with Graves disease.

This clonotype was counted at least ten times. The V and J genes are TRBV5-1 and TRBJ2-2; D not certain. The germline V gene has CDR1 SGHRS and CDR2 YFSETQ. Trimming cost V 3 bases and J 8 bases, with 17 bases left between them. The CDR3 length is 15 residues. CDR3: CASSYLGPREGELFF. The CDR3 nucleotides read TGCGCCAGCAGCTACCTAGGGCCTCGAGAGGGGGAGCTGTTTTTT.

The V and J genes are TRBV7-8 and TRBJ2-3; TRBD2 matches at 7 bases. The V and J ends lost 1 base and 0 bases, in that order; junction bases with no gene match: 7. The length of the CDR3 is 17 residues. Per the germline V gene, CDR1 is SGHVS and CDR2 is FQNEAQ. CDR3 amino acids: CASSLVTLAASTDTQYF. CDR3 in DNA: TGTGCCAGCAGCTTAGTGACCCTAGCGGCTAGCACAGATACGCAGTATTTT.

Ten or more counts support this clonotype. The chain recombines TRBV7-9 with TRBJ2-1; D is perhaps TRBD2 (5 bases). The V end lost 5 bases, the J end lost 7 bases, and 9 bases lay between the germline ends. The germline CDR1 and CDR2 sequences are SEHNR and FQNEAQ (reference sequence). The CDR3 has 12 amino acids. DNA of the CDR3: TGTGCCAGCAGCGAACTAGAAAATGAGCAGTTCTTC. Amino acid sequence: CASSELENEQFF.

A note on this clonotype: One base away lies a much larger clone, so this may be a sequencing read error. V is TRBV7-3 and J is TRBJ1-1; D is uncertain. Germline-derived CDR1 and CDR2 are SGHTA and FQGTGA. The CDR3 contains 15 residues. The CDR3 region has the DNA TGTGCCAGCAGCTTAAGTCCAGGAATGAACACTGAAGCTTCCTTT. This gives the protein CASSLSPGMNTEASF. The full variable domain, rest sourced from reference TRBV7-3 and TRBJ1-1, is GAGVSQTPSNKVTEKGKYVELRCDPISGHTALYWYRQSLGQGPEFLIYFQGTGAADDSGLPNDRFFAVRPEGSVSTLKIQRTERGDSAVYLCASSLSPGMNTEASFGQGTRLTVV.

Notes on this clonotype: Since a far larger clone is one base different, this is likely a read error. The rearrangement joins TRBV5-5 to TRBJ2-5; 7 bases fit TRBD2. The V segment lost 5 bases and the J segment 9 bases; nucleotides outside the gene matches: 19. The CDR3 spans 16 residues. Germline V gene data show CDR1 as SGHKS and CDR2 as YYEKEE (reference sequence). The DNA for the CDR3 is TGTGCCAGCAGTGAAGCAGGGATAGGGAGGGCGGAGGCCCAGTACTTC. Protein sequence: CASSEAGIGRAEAQYF.

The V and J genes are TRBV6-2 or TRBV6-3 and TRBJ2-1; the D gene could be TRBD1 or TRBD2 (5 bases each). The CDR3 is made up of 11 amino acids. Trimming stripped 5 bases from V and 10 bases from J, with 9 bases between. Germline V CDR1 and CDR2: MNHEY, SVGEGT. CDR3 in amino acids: CASSKEGEQFF. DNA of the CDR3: TGTGCCAGCAGTAAAGAGGGGGAGCAGTTCTTC.

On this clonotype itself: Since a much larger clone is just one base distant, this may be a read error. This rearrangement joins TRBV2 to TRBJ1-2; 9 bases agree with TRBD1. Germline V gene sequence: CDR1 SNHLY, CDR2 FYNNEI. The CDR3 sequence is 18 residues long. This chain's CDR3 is CASRNVGQGFLRLYGDTF. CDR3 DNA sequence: TGTGCCAGCCGAAATGTGGGACAGGGTTTTCTCCGACTCTATGGCGACACCTTC.